The 21 T cell receptor beta chains below were found in one sample sequenced in a study of radiotherapy plus CTLA-4 blockade in lung cancer. TCRdb's copy holds only in-frame clones and misses some; the assay was immunoSEQ multiplex PCR. The table includes 85,000 to 90,000 clones, more than 85% detected once. The specimen was peripheral blood, collected from a patient treated with radiotherapy plus ipilimumab. The receptors derive from a human donor with non-small cell lung cancer that progressed on radiotherapy plus ipilimumab.

The chain recombines TRBV23-1 with TRBJ2-3, with D possibly TRBD2 on 5 matching bases. TRBV23-1 is designated an ORF whose function remains uncertain. This CDR3 is 17 amino acids long. Trimming cost V 4 bases and J 2 bases, with 19 bases left between them. As DNA, the CDR3 is TGCGCCAGCAGTCCGACACAGACGGACTTTTACACAGATACGCAGTATTTT. Amino acid sequence: CASSPTQTDFYTDTQYF.

This clone is a singleton in its sample. The chain uses TRBV27 and TRBJ1-5; 7 nucleotides match TRBD1. Germline CDR1 and CDR2: MNHEY and SMNVEV (reference sequence). This CDR3 contains 15 residues. Trimming at V came to 0 bases and at J to 6 bases, leaving 5 bases not matched to a gene. CDR3 nucleotides: TGTGCCAGCAGTTTATCGTTACAGGGGAGTCAGCCCCAGCATTTT. Its protein is CASSLSLQGSQPQHF.

V and J are TRBV6-5 and TRBJ1-1, with 9 bases aligning to TRBD1. The CDR3 runs 14 residues. J gave up 1 base and V 7 bases, and 4 bases lay outside the gene matches. Germline V CDR1 and CDR2: MNHEY, SVGAGI. The CDR3 loop reads CASIGQGSNTEAFF. The CDR3 DNA reads as TGTGCCAGCATCGGACAGGGGTCGAACACTGAAGCTTTCTTT.

The chain recombines TRBV28 with TRBJ2-5, with TRBD2 matching 11 bases. Germline V gene sequence: CDR1 MDHEN, CDR2 SYDVKM. The CDR3 sequence is 15 residues long. J gave up 9 bases and V 6 bases, and 12 bases lay outside the gene matches. In DNA, the CDR3 is TGTGCCAGCAGGATTCTAGCGGGGGGACATAATCCCCAGTACTTC. It yields the protein CASRILAGGHNPQYF.

This chain uses TRBV2 with TRBJ2-7, with D perhaps TRBD1 or TRBD2 (5 bases each). Between the trimmed V and J ends, which lost 7 bases and 3 bases, there was a span of 22 bases. CDR1 and CDR2 from the germline V gene are SNHLY and FYNNEI. The CDR3 spans 16 residues. The CDR3, as DNA: TGTGCCAGCACTGCAGGTACCGGGACGGAAATCTACGAGCAGTACTTC. Amino acids: CASTAGTGTEIYEQYF.

This chain links TRBV5-1 with TRBJ1-6; 8 nucleotides match TRBD1. Germline trimming cut 2 bases from V and 5 bases from J; bases unmatched to any gene: 3. Germline assignment: CDR1 SGHRS and CDR2 YFSETQ. The CDR3 is 15 residues long. The chain's CDR3 is CASSFGQGDNSPLHF. In DNA form, the CDR3 reads TGCGCCAGCAGCTTTGGACAGGGTGATAATTCACCCCTCCACTTT.

The chain combines TRBV6-6 with TRBJ2-7, with 9 bases matching TRBD1. Germline-derived CDR1 and CDR2 are MNHNY and SVGAGI (reference sequence). This CDR3 is 15 amino acids long. Trimming cost V 4 bases and J 6 bases; bases outside gene matches: 10. The CDR3 reads CASSSNDRGNTEQYF. In DNA form, the CDR3 reads TGTGCCAGCAGTTCCAACGACAGGGGGAATACCGAGCAGTACTTC.

The rearrangement uses TRBV6-1 and TRBJ2-3, with D unclear. Germline-derived CDR1 and CDR2 are MNHNS and SASEGT. Trimming shortened V by 3 bases and J by 6 bases, and 4 bases separated the two germline ends. The CDR3 contains 11 residues. The CDR3 DNA reads as TGTGCCAGCAGTGATTGGGATACGCAGTATTTT. Translation gives CASSDWDTQYF.

The chain couples TRBV5-1 to TRBJ2-3; D uncertain. Germline V CDR1 and CDR2: SGHRS, YFSETQ. The CDR3 runs 15 residues. V lost 7 bases and J 5 bases, leaving 20 bases between the germline ends. CDR3 bases: TGCGCCAGCTCAAAAGACTCTATCACAGTAGATACGCAGTATTTT. Amino acid sequence: CASSKDSITVDTQYF.

The chain employs TRBV14 and TRBJ2-3, with D perhaps matching TRBD1 (6 bases). In germline, CDR1 is SGHDN, CDR2 FVKESK. V lost 4 bases and J lost 1, with 12 bases in between. The CDR3 spans 15 residues. CDR3 amino acids: CASSRLRTGTDTQYF. The DNA for the CDR3 is TGTGCCAGCAGCCGACTCAGGACAGGCACAGATACGCAGTATTTT.

The chain is built from TRBV10-3 and TRBJ1-5; a possible D gene is TRBD1 (5 bases). V dropped 0 bases and J dropped 6 bases, with 9 bases sitting between them. The CDR3 is 14 residues long. Germline CDR1 is ENHRY and CDR2 is SYGVKD. The CDR3: CAISESMGLQPQHF. CDR3 sequence (DNA): TGTGCCATCAGTGAGTCAATGGGGCTTCAGCCCCAGCATTTT.

This chain joins TRBV5-1 and TRBJ1-2; 10 bases line up with TRBD1. The CDR3 has 16 residues. The V gene's germline CDR1 is SGHRS and CDR2 YFSETQ. The V gene end was trimmed by 2 bases and the J gene end by 1 base; junction bases not matched to a gene: 5. CDR3 region: CASSLQTGGLNYGYTF. The CDR3 DNA reads as TGCGCCAGCAGCTTACAGACAGGGGGCCTTAACTATGGCTACACCTTC.

The chain couples TRBV4-1 to TRBJ2-7; no reliable D call. The CDR3 length is 13 residues. V gave up 1 base and J gave up 2 bases, with 6 bases separating them. Germline loops: CDR1 MGHRA, CDR2 YSYEKL. CDR3 protein: CASSQGQTYEQYF. In DNA, the CDR3 is TGCGCCAGCAGCCAAGGACAAACCTACGAGCAGTACTTC.

The rearrangement uses TRBV29-1 and TRBJ1-2; possibly TRBD1 for D (6 bases). The germline V and J ends were trimmed by 1 base and 4 bases, with 19 bases remaining between them. CDR1 is SQVTM and CDR2 is ANQGSEA in the germline V gene. This CDR3 contains 16 residues. The CDR3 protein is CSVEGAGEARIYGYTF. DNA of the CDR3: TGCAGCGTTGAAGGGGCAGGGGAAGCGCGTATCTATGGCTACACCTTC.

This clone is termed medium-sized. The gene calls are TRBV19 and TRBJ1-5, with TRBD1 as a possible D gene (6 bases). The V gene's germline CDR1 is LNHDA and CDR2 SQIVND (reference sequence). The germline V and J ends were trimmed by 5 bases and 5 bases, with 13 bases remaining between them. The CDR3 length is 14 residues. The CDR3 sequence is CASSLGGRYQPQHF. Written as DNA, the CDR3 is TGTGCCAGTAGTCTCGGGGGCAGATATCAGCCCCAGCATTTT. The full variable domain, with the rest looked up from reference TRBV19 and TRBJ1-5, is DGGITQSPKYLFRKEGQNVTLSCEQNLNHDAMYWYRQDPGQGLRLIYYSQIVNDFQKGDIAEGYSVSREKKESFPLTVTSAQKNPTAFYLCASSLGGRYQPQHFGDGTRLSIL.

This clone has a single count. This chain uses TRBV11-2 with TRBJ2-7; TRBD2 matches at 8 bases. In germline, CDR1 is SGHAT, CDR2 FQNNGV. V was clipped by 4 bases and J by 3 bases; unmatched bases: 11. The CDR3 has 16 residues. CDR3 DNA: TGTGCCAGCAGCTCCCGGCCAGCGGGGGCATACTACGAGCAGTACTTC. Translated, it gives CASSSRPAGAYYEQYF.

J is TRBJ1-6 and V is TRBV28; unclear D gene. Germline loops: CDR1 MDHEN, CDR2 SYDVKM. V lost 3 bases to trimming and J lost 14 bases, with 11 bases between them. The length of the CDR3 is 12 residues. The CDR3 spells CASSLRPAALHF. DNA of the CDR3: TGTGCCAGCAGTTTGAGGCCTGCGGCCCTCCACTTT.

The V call is TRBV15, the J call TRBJ2-1; D call uncertain. The CDR3 sequence is 14 residues long. The V gene's germline CDR1 is LNHNV and CDR2 YYDKDF (reference sequence). V gave up 0 bases and J gave up 5 bases, with 8 bases separating them. In nucleotides, the CDR3 is TGTGCCACCAGCAGAGATGACCACAACAATGAGCAGTTCTTC. Its protein is CATSRDDHNNEQFF.

This clone appeared once. V and J are TRBV2 and TRBJ2-7; D call uncertain. Germline CDR1 reads SNHLY; CDR2 reads FYNNEI. Trimming removed 5 bases from V and 1 base from J, with 6 bases in between. The length of the CDR3 is 12 residues. The CDR3 DNA reads as TGTGCCAGCAGTCCCCAGTCCTACGAGCAGTACTTC. Protein sequence: CASSPQSYEQYF.

In regard to this clone: The same CDR3 is also encoded by other DNA sequences in this sample. This chain uses TRBV4-3 with TRBJ2-3, with 14 bases matching TRBD2. The CDR3 is made up of 18 amino acids. Germline CDR1 LGHNA, CDR2 YSLEER. After removal of 0 bases from V and 2 bases from J, the junction contained 4 bases not matched to a gene. CDR3 bases: TGCGCCAGCAGCCAAGATGAGGGACTAGCGGGAGCCACAGATACGCAGTATTTT. Its translation: CASSQDEGLAGATDTQYF.

This sequence joins TRBV14 and TRBJ2-5, with TRBD2 identical over 10 bases. V gave up 4 bases and J gave up 4 bases; unmatched junction bases: 12. CDR3 length: 17 residues. Germline loops: CDR1 SGHDN, CDR2 FVKESK. The DNA of the CDR3 is TGTGCCAGCAGCCCGGGACTAGCGCATGGGCGAGGAGAGACCCAGTACTTC. This translates into CASSPGLAHGRGETQYF.